This TCR beta chain is from a study of blood T cell repertoires in COVID-19. At the level of the study: Both acute and convalescent COVID-19 samples were obtained from the United States, Italy and Spain. Sources were T cells, B-cell-depleted T cells, or PBMCs; the material itself was cDNA or gDNA.

Germline V gives CDR1 MNHNY, CDR2 SVGAGI (reference sequence). This CDR3 contains 15 residues. With V trimmed by 6 bases and J by 2 bases, 5 bases remained unmatched. Original analysis: The assay estimated nucleated cells by amplifying reference gene primers. Data came from immunoSEQ multiplex PCR; TCRdb stores just in-frame clones and leaves some out. That table is the source of V, J and clone size, and D and trimming were worked out from the DNA. The data show more than 200,000 clones, about 88% seen once. Sequencing was carried out using peripheral blood. The TCR was taken from a woman aged 40 to 50 who had recovered from COVID-19. The chain recombines TRBV6-6 with TRBJ1-1, with 11 nucleotides matching TRBD1. CDR3 region: CASSSDRGRNTEAFF. The CDR3 DNA follows: TGTGCCAGCAGCTCGGACAGGGGGCGAAACACTGAAGCTTTCTTT.